Listed below are T cell receptor beta chains from one sample, sequenced in a study of shared clonotypes between healthy human individuals. Only in-frame clones appear in the TCRdb table, and some are missing; sequencing was by immunoSEQ multiplex PCR. Of just over 2,000,000 clones listed, roughly 95% are singletons. Material: naive CD4+ T cells sorted from blood. The source of these receptors is a man aged 18 to 30 in good health. The CDR3 runs from the conserved cysteine through the conserved F or W. The order of the fields is CDR3 length, clone size, D gene, J gene, V gene, CDR3 DNA, CDR3 protein. A D gene is named only where the DNA matches it firmly. Expanded clones get a size class; other rows say once, few or many, or leave the size out.

>18|NA|TRBD1|TRBJ2-6|TRBV18
TGTGCCAGCTCACCATATCCCCCAGGGGGCTCTGGGGCCAACGTCCTGACTTTC
CASSPYPPGGSGANVLTF
>15|NA|NA|TRBJ2-1|TRBV10-2
TGCGCCAGCAGTGAGTATGGCTTGCCCCTCAATGAGCAGTTCTTC
CASSEYGLPLNEQFF
>15|NA|TRBD1|TRBJ2-7|TRBV28
TGTGCCAGCAGTGCGGCCGGGACAGGGGCCTACGAGCAGTACTTC
CASSAAGTGAYEQYF
>16|NA|TRBD2|TRBJ2-1|TRBV7-2
TGTGCCAGCAGGCAACGACTAGCGGGGTCGTTGAATGAGCAGTTCTTC
CASRQRLAGSLNEQFF
>19|NA|NA|TRBJ1-6|TRBV4-3
TGCGCCAGCAGCCAAGATCTCGTGGGGGGCGCATCATATAATTCACCCCTCCACTTT
CASSQDLVGGASYNSPLHF
>16|NA|NA|TRBJ1-1|TRBV10-3
TGTGCCATCAAGGGCCCCCAGAAGGGGGGGAACACTGAAGCTTTCTTT
CAIKGPQKGGNTEAFF
>15|NA|TRBD1|TRBJ1-6|TRBV18
TGTGCCAGCTCACCGGCGACAGGGAAGGGTTCACCCCTCCACTTT
CASSPATGKGSPLHF
>15|NA|NA|TRBJ2-2|TRBV27
TGTGCCAGCAGTTTTAGGGTACCGACGATCGGGGAGCTGTTTTTT
CASSFRVPTIGELFF
>15|NA|TRBD2|TRBJ2-3|TRBV4-1
TGCGCCAGCAGCCCCTGGGGCGGGGGTACAGATACGCAGTATTTT
CASSPWGGGTDTQYF
>15|NA|NA|TRBJ2-2|TRBV6-6
TGTGCCAGCAGTTACTTGGGGCCGGTCACCGGGGAGCTGTTTTTT
CASSYLGPVTGELFF
>13|NA|NA|TRBJ1-3|TRBV15
TGTGCCACCAGCAGAGATAACGGGTACACCATATATTTT
CATSRDNGYTIYF
>14|NA|NA|TRBJ1-2|TRBV6-1
TGTGCCAGCAGTGAGGCAGGTTCCCTCTATGGCTACACCTTC
CASSEAGSLYGYTF
>14|NA|NA|TRBJ2-2|TRBV2
TGTGCCAGCGGGGGACCCCTAGGCCCCGGGGAGCTGTTTTTT
CASGGPLGPGELFF
>17|NA|TRBD2|TRBJ2-3|TRBV7-9
TGTGCCAGCAGCGCCCGGACTAGCGGGGCCAGCACAGATACGCAGTATTTT
CASSARTSGASTDTQYF
>14|few|NA|TRBJ2-5|TRBV28
TGTGCCAGCAGTCGCCAGGGCCTAGGGGAGACCCAGTACTTC
CASSRQGLGETQYF
>16|NA|TRBD1|TRBJ1-5|TRBV19
TGTGCCAGTAGTCCCCGAAGGACAGGGGGCTATCAGCCCCAGCATTTT
CASSPRRTGGYQPQHF
>13|NA|NA|TRBJ1-5|TRBV10-3
TGTGCCATCAACGGACAGCCGGGGCAGCCCCAGCATTTT
CAINGQPGQPQHF
>13|NA|NA|TRBJ2-1|TRBV6-5
TGTGCCAGCAGCCTGGGACCCTACAATGAGCAGTTCTTC
CASSLGPYNEQFF
>15|NA|TRBD1|TRBJ1-1|TRBV6-5
TGTGCCAGCAGTTCTCGGACAGGGGGGAACACTGAAGCTTTCTTT
CASSSRTGGNTEAFF
>15|NA|TRBD1|TRBJ2-7|TRBV18
TGTGCCAGCTCACCAAGTGGGACAGGGCGATACGAGCAGTACTTC
CASSPSGTGRYEQYF
>17|NA|TRBD1|TRBJ2-6|TRBV4-1
TGCGCCAGCAGCCCCGGGACAGGGGGCTTTGGGGCCAACGTCCTGACTTTC
CASSPGTGGFGANVLTF
>17|NA|TRBD1|TRBJ2-7|TRBV10-3
TGTGCCATCAGTGAGTCCGTACAGGGACAGCCTTCCTACGAGCAGTACTTC
CAISESVQGQPSYEQYF
>18|NA|TRBD1|TRBJ2-3|TRBV7-9
TGTGCCAGCAGCTACGCTGCGACCGGGACAGGGCCCACAGATACGCAGTATTTT
CASSYAATGTGPTDTQYF